These 28 T cell receptor beta chains were sequenced from one sample in a study of radiation and T cells in renal cell carcinoma. Time point meaning: blood 4 weeks post-SBRT, at nephrectomy. Treatment specified: 15 Gy SBRT to primary tumor, nephrectomy 4 weeks later. Assay: immunoSEQ multiplex PCR; the TCRdb copy retains only in-frame clones and omits some. The sample has some 46,000 clones, roughly 85% seen once; the top ten hold 25% to 35%. Source: blood, taken from a patient whose treatment included radiotherapy and nephrectomy. The receptor source for this set is a woman between 65 and 79 years old with renal cell carcinoma.

Only one count was recorded for this clone. The genes are TRBV25-1 and TRBJ2-7, with D possibly TRBD1 on 5 matching bases. Between the trimmed V and J ends, which lost 6 bases and 1 base, there was a span of 7 bases. CDR1 is MGHDK, CDR2 SYGVNS, per germline. This CDR3 contains 12 residues. CDR3 nucleotide sequence: TGTGCCAGCAGGAGACAGTCCTACGAGCAGTACTTC. It is translated as CASRRQSYEQYF.

This chain connects TRBV27 to TRBJ2-1; 7 bases line up with TRBD2. Trimming removed 4 bases from V and 1 base from J; junction bases left unmatched: 7. The length of the CDR3 is 16 residues. Germline loops: CDR1 MNHEY, CDR2 SMNVEV (reference sequence). CDR3 protein: CASSSRQGGSYNEQFF. CDR3 bases: TGTGCCAGCAGTTCCCGTCAGGGAGGGTCCTACAATGAGCAGTTCTTC.

V usage is TRBV30 and J usage is TRBJ1-1; D perhaps matches TRBD1 (5 bases). The CDR3 contains 13 residues. Trimming left V 4 bases short and J 2 bases short, with 11 bases between. Germline CDR1 GTSNPN, CDR2 SVGIG (reference sequence). This CDR3 reads CAWIGGGNTEAFF. DNA for the CDR3: TGTGCCTGGATTGGGGGGGGAAACACTGAAGCTTTCTTT.

The chain recombines TRBV25-1 with TRBJ1-2; D remains ambiguous. The V end was cut by 3 bases, the J end by 4 bases, with 12 bases between. The CDR3 extends over 14 amino acids. From germline, CDR1 is MGHDK and CDR2 SYGVNS. The CDR3 loop reads CASSESDRAYGYTF. The CDR3 DNA reads as TGTGCCAGCAGTGAGTCAGATCGGGCCTATGGCTACACCTTC.

The V gene is TRBV5-4, the J gene TRBJ1-3; D gene unclear. CDR1 and CDR2 (germline): SGHNT, YYREEE (reference sequence). V gave up 0 bases and J gave up 0 bases, with 7 bases separating them. CDR3 length: 15 residues. CDR3 protein: CASSLGGSSGNTIYF. Written as DNA, the CDR3 is TGTGCCAGCAGCTTGGGTGGCAGCTCTGGAAACACCATATATTTT.

The chain is built from TRBV27 and TRBJ2-3; 9 bases fit TRBD1. V shed 4 bases, J shed 3 bases, and the junction held 2 bases outside the gene matches. Germline assignment: CDR1 MNHEY and CDR2 SMNVEV (reference sequence). The CDR3 loop spans 14 amino acids. This chain's CDR3 is CASSWDRVTDTQYF. As DNA, the CDR3 is TGTGCCAGCAGTTGGGACAGGGTAACAGATACGCAGTATTTT.

This chain connects TRBV6-6 to TRBJ1-5; D ambiguous. Trimming stripped 5 bases from V and 7 bases from J, with 12 bases between. The CDR3 consists of 13 residues. Germline V CDR1 and CDR2: MNHNY, SVGAGI (reference sequence). The CDR3 region is CASSKESGQPQHF. For the CDR3, the DNA is TGTGCCAGCAGTAAAGAGAGCGGGCAGCCCCAGCATTTT.

This chain connects TRBV6-6 to TRBJ1-5; 7 positions match TRBD1. The V gene's germline CDR1 is MNHNY and CDR2 SVGAGI (reference sequence). The CDR3 contains 15 residues. V shed 6 bases, J shed 4 bases, and the junction held 9 bases outside the gene matches. CDR3 region: CASRGDRPSNQPQHF. The CDR3 nucleotides read TGTGCCAGCAGAGGGGACAGACCCTCTAATCAGCCCCAGCATTTT.

The chain links TRBV19 to TRBJ2-1, with 8 bases lining up with TRBD2. The CDR3 totals 15 residues. Trimming removed 4 bases from V and 4 bases from J; junction bases left unmatched: 6. Germline-derived CDR1 and CDR2 are LNHDA and SQIVND (reference sequence). The CDR3 DNA follows: TGTGCCAGTAGTAGCCCCGTAGCGGGATACAATGAGCAGTTCTTC. Its protein product is CASSSPVAGYNEQFF.

A single count supports this clone. The V call is TRBV5-1, the J call TRBJ2-7, with 8 bases lining up with TRBD2. V shed 0 bases, J shed 2 bases, and the junction held 4 bases outside the gene matches. The CDR3 runs to 15 residues. Germline V gives CDR1 SGHRS, CDR2 YFSETQ. The CDR3 nucleotides read TGCGCCAGCAGCTTGGTAGCGGGGAGGACCTACGAGCAGTACTTC. Amino acids: CASSLVAGRTYEQYF.

The gene calls are TRBV5-6 and TRBJ2-6, with D maybe TRBD1 (6 bases). Germline values: CDR1 SGHDT, CDR2 YYEEEE. The CDR3 spans 16 residues. V shed 4 bases and J shed 0 bases, with 11 bases lying between them. The CDR3 region is CASSPTGTSGANVLTF. The CDR3 DNA reads TGTGCCAGCAGCCCGACAGGAACCTCTGGGGCCAACGTCCTGACTTTC.

This clone has a single count. V is TRBV18 and J is TRBJ1-5, with TRBD1 matching over 8 bases. CDR1 KGHSH and CDR2 LQKENI come from the germline V gene. V was pared by 4 bases and J by 8 bases, with 10 bases of the junction left unmatched. The CDR3 covers 15 residues. The DNA of the CDR3 is TGTGCCAGCTCACAACCAGGGGGCGAGGGCAAGCCCCAGCATTTT. Translation gives CASSQPGGEGKPQHF. Full variable domain (missing parts from reference TRBV18 and TRBJ1-5): NAGVMQNPRHLVRRRGQEARLRCSPMKGHSHVYWYRQLPEEGLKFMVYLQKENIIDESGMPKERFSAEFPKEGPSILRIQQVVRGDSAAYFCASSQPGGEGKPQHFGDGTRLSIL.

The gene calls are TRBV11-2 and TRBJ2-2; D unclear. The CDR3 totals 15 residues. V lost 1 base to trimming and J lost 9 bases, with 15 bases between them. Germline assignment: CDR1 SGHAT and CDR2 FQNNGV. The CDR3 DNA reads TGTGCCAGCAGCTTAGCCCGAAATTTTGGCCGGGAGCTGTTTTTT. This sequence encodes CASSLARNFGRELFF.

The chain links TRBV14 to TRBJ2-3; TRBD2 aligns across 12 bases. The V segment lost 4 bases and the J segment 0 bases; nucleotides outside the gene matches: 2. CDR1 is SGHDN, CDR2 FVKESK, per germline. The CDR3 length is 16 residues. CDR3 region: CASSPLAGGSTDTQYF. The CDR3 bases are TGTGCCAGCAGCCCTCTAGCGGGGGGGAGCACAGATACGCAGTATTTT.

The chain employs TRBV19 and TRBJ1-6; no definite D call. This CDR3 comprises 13 residues. CDR1 and CDR2 (germline): LNHDA, SQIVND (reference sequence). Trimming left V 7 bases short and J 6 bases short, with 10 bases between. CDR3 amino acids: CASTPRGNSPLHF. In nucleotides, the CDR3 is TGTGCCAGTACCCCGCGGGGTAATTCACCCCTCCACTTT. The full variable domain, rest sourced from reference TRBV19 and TRBJ1-6, is DGGITQSPKYLFRKEGQNVTLSCEQNLNHDAMYWYRQDPGQGLRLIYYSQIVNDFQKGDIAEGYSVSREKKESFPLTVTSAQKNPTAFYLCASTPRGNSPLHFGNGTRLTVT.

The chain has TRBV4-2 and TRBJ2-2; unclear D gene. Looked up from germline, CDR1 is LGHNA and CDR2 is YNFKEQ. V was trimmed by 0 bases and J by 6 bases, leaving 5 bases between them. The CDR3 loop spans 13 amino acids. The DNA for the CDR3 is TGTGCCAGCAGCCAAGATATGGCCGGGGAGCTGTTTTTT. Protein: CASSQDMAGELFF.

The V and J genes are TRBV4-2 and TRBJ1-5, with D uncertain. V was pared by 0 bases and J by 6 bases, with 12 bases between. The CDR3 loop spans 15 amino acids. The germline V gene encodes CDR1 LGHNA and CDR2 YNFKEQ. In DNA form, the CDR3 reads TGTGCCAGCAGCCAAGAGAGTCAGCCGGCTCAGCCCCAGCATTTT. Its protein product is CASSQESQPAQPQHF.

This chain joins TRBV11-3 and TRBJ1-5, with D perhaps TRBD1 (5 bases). The germline V and J ends were trimmed by 10 bases and 0 bases, with 25 bases remaining between them. The CDR3 spans 18 residues. Germline assignment: CDR1 SGHNT and CDR2 YENEEA. The CDR3 region has the DNA TGTGCCACCACAAATTCGTGGCAGGGCCCTTATAGCAATCAGCCCCAGCATTTT. The encoded protein is CATTNSWQGPYSNQPQHF.

The genes are TRBV19 and TRBJ1-5, with no clear D. CDR1 LNHDA and CDR2 SQIVND come from the germline V gene (reference sequence). The CDR3 sequence is 13 residues long. V lost 5 bases and J lost 10, with 15 bases in between. The CDR3 bases are TGTGCCAGTAGTCCCTCGACCGTCTACCCCCAGCATTTT. This gives the protein CASSPSTVYPQHF.

This chain links TRBV30 with TRBJ2-1, with D possibly being TRBD2 (6 bases). Looked up from germline, CDR1 is GTSNPN and CDR2 is SVGIG (reference sequence). The CDR3 spans 12 residues. V was pared by 2 bases and J by 6 bases, with 8 bases between. The CDR3 DNA reads TGTGCCTGGAGTACTAGCAGCAATGAGCAGTTCTTC. Translating gives CAWSTSSNEQFF.

The chain carries TRBV7-2 and TRBJ1-1; tentatively, D is TRBD1 (5 bases). Trimming stripped 8 bases from V and 1 base from J, with 14 bases between. This CDR3 has 14 residues. Germline V lookup: CDR1 SGHTA, CDR2 FQGNSA. The CDR3 protein is CASGLTAQNTEAFF. The DNA of the CDR3 is TGTGCCAGCGGATTGACAGCTCAGAACACTGAAGCTTTCTTT.

The chain couples TRBV14 to TRBJ2-7; TRBD1 matches 10 bases. Germline V gene sequence: CDR1 SGHDN, CDR2 FVKESK. The CDR3 runs to 15 residues. J gave up 5 bases and V 3 bases, and 7 bases lay outside the gene matches. The CDR3 spells CASSQTGGLTDEQYF. CDR3 DNA sequence: TGTGCCAGCAGCCAGACAGGGGGCTTAACGGACGAGCAGTACTTC.

The chain carries TRBV9 and TRBJ1-2; TRBD1 might be the D (6 bases). The CDR3 has 15 amino acids. Germline V gene lookup returns CDR1 SGDLS and CDR2 YYNGEE. V lost 0 bases, J lost 7 bases, and 16 bases lay in between. CDR3 sequence reads: CASSVAGGPISGYTF. DNA of the CDR3: TGTGCCAGCAGCGTAGCTGGGGGGCCTATCAGTGGCTACACCTTC.

V gene TRBV7-9 combines with J gene TRBJ2-6; D is unresolved. CDR3 length equals 16 residues. Germline CDR1 reads SEHNR; CDR2 reads FQNEAQ (reference sequence). V was clipped by 5 bases and J by 0 bases, with 11 bases between them. CDR3 amino acids: CASSPPVVSGANVLTF. The DNA of the CDR3 is TGTGCCAGCAGCCCACCTGTGGTCTCTGGGGCCAACGTCCTGACTTTC.

This clone has just one count. The chain carries TRBV4-3 and TRBJ1-3; D is ambiguous. Trimming removed 4 bases at V and 2 bases at J, with 12 bases between. This CDR3 is built from 15 residues. CDR1 is LGHNA and CDR2 is YSLEER in the germline V gene. CDR3 residues: CASSLHGGAGNTIYF. The CDR3 DNA reads as TGCGCCAGCAGCCTTCACGGCGGGGCTGGAAACACCATATATTTT.

The J gene is TRBJ2-3, the V gene TRBV6-6, with 12 bases aligning to TRBD2. The CDR3 is 14 amino acids. V gave up 10 bases and J gave up 3 bases; unmatched junction bases: 5. Germline V lookup: CDR1 MNHNY, CDR2 SVGAGI (reference sequence). CDR3 protein: CAILLAGGTDTQYF. CDR3 DNA sequence: TGTGCCATCCTACTAGCGGGAGGAACAGATACGCAGTATTTT.

This chain connects TRBV15 to TRBJ2-6; D may be TRBD1 (6 bases). CDR1 LNHNV and CDR2 YYDKDF come from the germline V gene (reference sequence). The ends were cut back, 5 bases at V and 2 bases at J, with 7 bases in the middle. This CDR3 is built from 14 residues. The CDR3 spells CATSGGAGANVLTF. The CDR3 DNA sequence: TGTGCCACCAGCGGGGGCGCTGGGGCCAACGTCCTGACTTTC.

The chain employs TRBV2 and TRBJ2-2, with D possibly TRBD2 on 6 matching bases. There are 12 residues in the CDR3. The germline gives CDR1 SNHLY, CDR2 FYNNEI. V was cut by 6 bases and J by 5 bases, with 7 bases left in between. CDR3 DNA: TGTGCCAGCAGGGGACTTACCGGGGAGCTGTTTTTT. Its protein product is CASRGLTGELFF.